The sequence of this TCR beta chain was determined in a study of blood T cell repertoires in COVID-19. TCRdb's copy holds only in-frame clones and misses some; the assay was immunoSEQ multiplex PCR. This table holds about 130,000 clones, under 95% found once. Sequenced input: peripheral blood. This clonotype was sampled from a man aged 50-60 years with active COVID-19.

The CDR3 nucleotides are TGCGCCAGCAGCCAAGCGGAGGAAAATAGCAATCAGCCCCAGCATTTT. This codes for CASSQAEENSNQPQHF. The V call is TRBV4-1, the J call TRBJ1-5; D call uncertain. Germline-derived CDR1 and CDR2 are MGHRA and YSYEKL. V lost 1 base, J lost 0 bases, and 10 bases lay in between. The CDR3 extends over 16 amino acids.